The 16 T cell receptor beta chains listed next were all sequenced from one sample in a study of control samples from healthy donors and cancer patients. The assay was immunoSEQ multiplex PCR, and TCRdb's table has in-frame clones only and misses some. This sample has about 140,000 clones, with about nine tenths found just once. The sample comprised blood. The receptors were sampled from a man aged 30-40 years in good health.

This clone was detected ten times or more. The chain has TRBV18 and TRBJ2-2, with TRBD1 as a possible D gene (6 bases). CDR1 and CDR2 from the germline V gene are KGHSH and LQKENI. Trimming took off 2 bases at V and 4 bases at J, with 8 bases between the two ends. The CDR3 contains 14 residues. The CDR3 loop is CASSPAGATGELFF. DNA of the CDR3: TGTGCCAGCTCACCAGCAGGGGCCACCGGGGAGCTGTTTTTT.

V is TRBV6-6 and J is TRBJ1-1; 7 bases line up with TRBD1. The CDR3 is 12 residues long. The V and J ends lost 6 bases and 4 bases, in that order; junction bases with no gene match: 2. From germline, CDR1 is MNHNY and CDR2 SVGAGI (reference sequence). CDR3: CASRPGGTEAFF. The DNA for the CDR3 is TGTGCCAGCAGACCAGGGGGCACTGAAGCTTTCTTT.

The chain has TRBV18 and TRBJ2-3; D not resolved. The CDR3 is 15 residues long. V lost 2 bases and J lost 2, with 11 bases in between. CDR1 and CDR2 (germline): KGHSH, LQKENI. The CDR3: CASSPSTHATDTQYF. DNA for the CDR3: TGTGCCAGCTCACCATCTACCCACGCCACAGATACGCAGTATTTT.

CDR3 sequence: CASSQDRLRFYGYTF. As DNA, the CDR3 is TGTGCCAGCAGCCAAGACCGTCTCAGGTTCTATGGCTACACCTTC. The rearrangement joins TRBV14 to TRBJ1-2; no reliable D call. CDR3 length equals 15 residues. Germline CDR1 SGHDN, CDR2 FVKESK. V lost 0 bases and J lost 4, with 12 bases in between.

The J gene is TRBJ2-3, the V gene TRBV4-2; D may be TRBD2 (6 bases). The germline V gene has CDR1 LGHNA and CDR2 YNFKEQ. Trimming pared 4 bases from V and 2 bases from J, leaving 13 bases between. The CDR3 length is 15 residues. This chain's CDR3 is CASSPLLANTDTQYF. Here the CDR3 DNA reads TGTGCCAGCAGCCCCCTCCTAGCGAACACAGATACGCAGTATTTT.

This rearrangement joins TRBV5-1 to TRBJ2-7, with D possibly matching TRBD1 (6 bases). CDR3 size: 16 residues. Between the trimmed V and J ends, which lost 4 bases and 2 bases, there was a span of 19 bases. Germline lookup yields CDR1 SGHRS and CDR2 YFSETQ. The CDR3 reads CASSGKDRPIPYEQYF. The CDR3 region has the DNA TGCGCCAGCAGCGGGAAGGACAGACCGATCCCCTACGAGCAGTACTTC.

The rearrangement uses TRBV18 and TRBJ2-7, with TRBD2 matching over 9 bases. CDR3 length equals 14 residues. The trim removed 8 bases at V and 6 bases at J, leaving 11 bases unmatched. The V gene's germline CDR1 is KGHSH and CDR2 LQKENI. In nucleotides, the CDR3 is TGTGCCAGCAAAAGCGGGAGGCCGGAGGGCGAGCAGTACTTC. This translates into CASKSGRPEGEQYF.

This sequence joins TRBV2 and TRBJ2-7, with a tentative D call TRBD2 (6 bases). V gave up 7 bases and J gave up 7 bases, with 23 bases separating them. CDR1 is SNHLY and CDR2 is FYNNEI in the germline V gene. This CDR3 contains 15 residues. The DNA for the CDR3 is TGTGCCAGCACTCTAAGCGAGGAGGGGCTGAGGGAGCAGTACTTC. Residues: CASTLSEEGLREQYF. The complete variable domain, with remaining parts taken from reference TRBV2 and TRBJ2-7, reads EPEVTQTPSHQVTQMGQEVILRCVPISNHLYFYWYRQILGQKVEFLVSFYNNEISEKSEIFDDQFSVERPDGSNFTLKIRSTKLEDSAMYFCASTLSEEGLREQYFGPGTRLTVT.

The chain links TRBV6-4 to TRBJ1-3, with D uncertain. Trimming stripped 6 bases from V and 0 bases from J, with 15 bases between. Germline lookup yields CDR1 MRHNA and CDR2 SNTAGT. CDR3 length equals 16 residues. This CDR3 reads CASSLTWEGSGNTIYF. DNA for the CDR3: TGTGCCAGCAGCCTCACGTGGGAGGGCTCTGGAAACACCATATATTTT.

V and J are TRBV12-3 or TRBV12-4 and TRBJ1-1; D is undetermined. This CDR3 has 12 residues. Deletions cut 2 bases from V and 6 bases from J, with 7 bases between. The CDR3 DNA reads TGTGCCAGCAGTTTAACCCCCGCTGAAGCTTTCTTT. Protein product: CASSLTPAEAFF.

This rearrangement joins TRBV11-2 to TRBJ2-7; D gene uncertain. The V end was cut by 4 bases, the J end by 7 bases, with 20 bases between. The germline V gene has CDR1 SGHAT and CDR2 FQNNGV. The CDR3 loop spans 15 amino acids. CDR3 protein: CASSSEYWALGEQYF. The DNA for the CDR3 is TGTGCCAGCAGCTCGGAGTACTGGGCCCTAGGGGAGCAGTACTTC.

This chain links TRBV3-1 (or the pseudogene TRBV3-2) with TRBJ2-7; no clear D. The V end lost 4 bases, the J end lost 3 bases, and 19 bases lay between the germline ends. The length of the CDR3 is 16 residues. CDR1 and CDR2 (germline): LGHDT, YNNKEL (reference sequence). CDR3 in DNA: TGTGCCAGCAGCCGAACGTCGTTCCCTTTCTGCTACGAGCAGTACTTC. Amino acid sequence: CASSRTSFPFCYEQYF.

This clone showed up just a few times. The rearrangement joins TRBV3-1 (or the pseudogene TRBV3-2) to TRBJ1-1; D is unclear. Germline loops: CDR1 LGHDT, CDR2 YNNKEL (reference sequence). The CDR3 extends over 16 amino acids. Trimming cost V 0 bases and J 2 bases, with 13 bases left between them. The CDR3 DNA reads as TGTGCCAGCAGCCAAGATGAAAAAATCCTAAACACTGAAGCTTTCTTT. This sequence encodes CASSQDEKILNTEAFF.

V is TRBV4-3 and J is TRBJ1-2; the D gene is possibly TRBD1 (6 bases). The CDR3 runs 15 residues. Deletions cut 0 bases from V and 3 bases from J, with 11 bases between. In germline, CDR1 is LGHNA, CDR2 YSLEER. The CDR3 nucleotides read TGCGCCAGCAGCCAAGATTCCAGGGGAGACTATGGCTACACCTTC. As protein: CASSQDSRGDYGYTF.

This chain uses TRBV2 with TRBJ2-7, with 7 positions matching TRBD1. The CDR3 has 14 amino acids. Trimming took 3 bases from V and 4 from J; bases not matched to a gene: 6. CDR1 SNHLY and CDR2 FYNNEI come from the germline V gene. The CDR3 bases are TGTGCCAGCAGTGACGGGACAGCGAGATACGAGCAGTACTTC. As protein: CASSDGTARYEQYF.

The gene calls are TRBV7-3 and TRBJ2-1; D not certain. Between the trimmed V and J ends, which lost 2 bases and 2 bases, there was a span of 10 bases. The CDR3 has 15 residues. The V gene's germline CDR1 is SGHTA and CDR2 FQGTGA. CDR3 in amino acids: CASSLPSETYNEQFF. CDR3 bases: TGTGCCAGCAGCTTACCTTCTGAGACCTACAATGAGCAGTTCTTC.